Each of the 16 T cell receptor beta chains below was sequenced from the same sample in a study of shared clonotypes between healthy human individuals. Produced via immunoSEQ multiplex PCR; TCRdb's table is partial and in-frame only. The repertoire holds approximately 2.4 million clones, with under 97% as singletons. The sequencing sample was made of naive CD4+ T cells sorted from blood. The subset was: CD45RA+ positively selected. These receptor sequences come from a man between 18 and 29 years old in good health.

The J gene is TRBJ2-7, the V gene TRBV9; 8 positions match TRBD2. Germline values: CDR1 SGDLS, CDR2 YYNGEE. The CDR3 length is 15 residues. V lost 1 base, J lost 6 bases, and 9 bases stayed unmatched. CDR3 residues: CASSVLGTRGTEQYF. CDR3 nucleotides: TGTGCCAGCAGCGTATTAGGGACTAGGGGGACCGAGCAGTACTTC.

This clone was seen a single time. This chain uses TRBV10-3 with TRBJ1-1; D is possibly TRBD1 (5 bases). Trimming removed 2 bases from V and 0 bases from J, with 13 bases in between. CDR3 size: 16 residues. Germline V lookup: CDR1 ENHRY, CDR2 SYGVKD. The CDR3 DNA follows: TGTGCCATCAGTGAGGGTTTACTGGGACTGAACACTGAAGCTTTCTTT. Its translation is CAISEGLLGLNTEAFF.

Concerning this clone: Other DNA sequences in the sample encode the same CDR3. The rearrangement joins TRBV6-6 to TRBJ1-4; 8 bases map to TRBD1. The CDR3 is 12 amino acids. V gave up 5 bases and J gave up 10 bases; unmatched junction bases: 3. Germline values: CDR1 MNHNY, CDR2 SVGAGI (reference sequence). The CDR3 DNA follows: TGTGCCAGCAGTCCACAGGGGGTAAAACTGTTTTTT. Its translation: CASSPQGVKLFF.

The V gene is TRBV2, the J gene TRBJ2-2; 7 bases align to TRBD2. This CDR3 spans 13 amino acids. CDR1 and CDR2 from the germline V gene are SNHLY and FYNNEI. V gave up 9 bases and J gave up 3 bases; unmatched junction bases: 4. The CDR3 DNA reads as TGTGCCAGTAGACTAGCCTACACCGGGGAGCTGTTTTTT. Translation: CASRLAYTGELFF. The full variable domain, with the rest looked up from reference TRBV2 and TRBJ2-2, is EPEVTQTPSHQVTQMGQEVILRCVPISNHLYFYWYRQILGQKVEFLVSFYNNEISEKSEIFDDQFSVERPDGSNFTLKIRSTKLEDSAMYFCASRLAYTGELFFGEGSRLTVL.

The chain combines TRBV11-2 with TRBJ2-3, with D perhaps matching TRBD2 (6 bases). V was clipped by 2 bases and J by 0 bases, with 15 bases between them. CDR3 length: 17 residues. CDR1 and CDR2 from the germline V gene are SGHAT and FQNNGV. The CDR3 loop is CASSLRLRESSTDTQYF. The CDR3 DNA follows: TGTGCCAGCAGCTTAAGGTTACGGGAGAGCAGCACAGATACGCAGTATTTT.

The V call is TRBV5-4, the J call TRBJ2-7, with a tentative D call TRBD1 (7 bases). The CDR3 contains 14 residues. V lost 4 bases to trimming and J lost 2 bases, with 13 bases between them. Germline lookup yields CDR1 SGHNT and CDR2 YYREEE (reference sequence). This chain's CDR3 is CASSRRDSAYEQYF. CDR3 nucleotide sequence: TGTGCCAGCAGCCGGAGGGACAGCGCCTACGAGCAGTACTTC.

The gene calls are TRBV7-9 and TRBJ1-1; D ambiguous. The CDR3 is 15 residues long. V lost 5 bases and J 0 bases, leaving 13 bases between the germline ends. Germline V lookup: CDR1 SEHNR, CDR2 FQNEAQ (reference sequence). CDR3: CASSRRESMNTEAFF. As DNA, the CDR3 is TGTGCCAGCAGCCGGAGAGAGTCCATGAACACTGAAGCTTTCTTT.

CDR3 in amino acids: CASRYRVGVNYGYTF. Written as DNA, the CDR3 is TGTGCCAGCAGATACCGGGTCGGCGTAAACTATGGCTACACCTTC. This chain links TRBV6-5 with TRBJ1-2, with no clear D. CDR1 is MNHEY and CDR2 is SVGAGI in the germline V gene. Trimming removed 6 bases at V and 2 bases at J, with 16 bases between. This CDR3 is 15 amino acids long.

The V call is TRBV19, the J call TRBJ1-6; D perhaps matches TRBD1 (5 bases). V lost 3 bases and J 8 bases, leaving 11 bases between the germline ends. Per the germline V gene, CDR1 is LNHDA and CDR2 is SQIVND (reference sequence). The CDR3 runs 14 residues. The chain's CDR3 is CASSIKGGDSPLHF. The CDR3 DNA follows: TGTGCCAGTAGTATTAAGGGAGGGGATTCACCCCTCCACTTT.

This chain links TRBV25-1 with TRBJ2-1; a possible D gene is TRBD1 (6 bases). CDR1 is MGHDK, CDR2 SYGVNS, per germline. CDR3 size: 18 residues. Trimming shortened V by 8 bases and J by 0 bases, and 23 bases separated the two germline ends. CDR3 protein: CASRSVITGKGSYNEQFF. CDR3 coding DNA: TGTGCCAGCCGATCGGTTATAACAGGGAAGGGCTCCTACAATGAGCAGTTCTTC.

V usage is TRBV7-9 and J usage is TRBJ2-7; D may be TRBD1 (5 bases). Trimming removed 1 base at V and 0 bases at J, with 10 bases between. Germline assignment: CDR1 SEHNR and CDR2 FQNEAQ (reference sequence). The CDR3 has 15 residues. CDR3: CASSLDRSSSYEQYF. The CDR3 coding sequence is TGTGCCAGCAGCTTAGACAGGTCGAGCTCCTACGAGCAGTACTTC.

The table lists this clone with a count of one. This chain links TRBV30 with TRBJ1-1; D remains ambiguous. V lost 0 bases and J lost 9, with 8 bases in between. Germline CDR1 reads GTSNPN; CDR2 reads SVGIG (reference sequence). This CDR3 has 11 amino acids. The CDR3 DNA is TGTGCCTGGAGTGTGTCACAGCAAGCTTTCTTT. It specifies CAWSVSQQAFF.

The chain carries TRBV19 and TRBJ2-5; 12 bases map to TRBD1. In germline, CDR1 is LNHDA, CDR2 SQIVND (reference sequence). The CDR3 is made up of 16 amino acids. With 2 bases clipped from V and 5 bases from J, the junction kept 6 bases outside the gene matches. CDR3 loop: CASSIMGQGARETQYF. The CDR3 DNA reads as TGTGCCAGTAGTATAATGGGACAGGGGGCTCGGGAGACCCAGTACTTC.

The V gene is TRBV21-1, the J gene TRBJ1-5. TRBV21-1 constitutes a pseudogene. The length of the CDR3 is 16 residues. CDR3 sequence (DNA): TGTGCCAGCAGCAGGCCGGGGGGGACGCTCGGGCAGCCCCAGCATTTT. This translates into CASSRPGGTLGQPQHF.

The rearrangement uses TRBV28 and TRBJ2-3; D is ambiguous. The CDR3 totals 14 residues. V lost 1 base, J lost 0 bases, and 5 bases lay in between. Germline V gene sequence: CDR1 MDHEN, CDR2 SYDVKM. The CDR3 bases are TGTGCCAGCAGTTTATCAGTAAGCACAGATACGCAGTATTTT. Translation: CASSLSVSTDTQYF.

V gene TRBV7-9 combines with J gene TRBJ2-1; TRBD2 might be the D (5 bases). Trimming stripped 3 bases from V and 6 bases from J, with 12 bases between. The CDR3 length is 14 residues. CDR1 is SEHNR, CDR2 FQNEAQ, per germline (reference sequence). CDR3 residues: CASSFDLRGNEQFF. In DNA, the CDR3 is TGTGCCAGCAGCTTTGATTTACGGGGCAATGAGCAGTTCTTC.